The 25 T cell receptor beta chains in this list originate from one sample, sequenced in a study of CD8+CD57+ T cells in acquired aplastic anemia. The template for TCR beta VDJ and CDR3 sequence profiling was genomic DNA. One entry per CDR3 protein, called by TCRdb with MiXCR from the reads. The sample consists of about 190,000 distinct CDR3 sequences, under 55% of them appearing once. Those patients picked for sequencing had displayed CD8+CD57+ cell expansion on flow cytometry. Specimen: sorted CD4+, CD8+, or CD8+CD57+ T cells (not recorded which) from PBMCs. Receptors were obtained from a human donor with aplastic anemia.

The table lists this clonotype with a few counts. The CDR3 region is CAWSETGTSSGANVLTF. CDR3 nucleotide sequence: TGTGCCTGGAGTGAAACAGGGACCAGCTCTGGGGCCAACGTCCTGACTTTC. The V gene is TRBV30, the J gene TRBJ2-6; a possible D gene is TRBD1 (6 bases). Germline V CDR1 and CDR2: GTSNPN, SVGIG (reference sequence). The CDR3 has 17 residues. V lost 1 base and J lost 0, with 13 bases in between.

The chain combines TRBV5-6 with TRBJ2-1, with 11 positions matching TRBD2. The CDR3 length is 17 residues. Germline CDR1 reads SGHDT; CDR2 reads YYEEEE. Losses at the gene ends were 3 bases for V and 12 bases for J; bases not matched to a gene: 17. CDR3 DNA: TGTGCCAGCAGCTCAATTAGCGGGAGGGCCAATGAGGATGGGCAGTTCTTC. This codes for CASSSISGRANEDGQFF.

This clonotype was recorded a few times. This may be a read error: a much more frequent sequence differs by one nucleotide. Without the conserved terminal phenylalanine or tryptophan, this CDR3 likely stems from a read error. This chain connects TRBV11-1 to TRBJ2-7; tentative D call: TRBD1 (6 bases). V was clipped by 5 bases and J by 6 bases, with 26 bases between them. The CDR3 has 17 amino acids. Germline V CDR1 and CDR2: SGHAT, FQDESV (reference sequence). As DNA, the CDR3 is TGTGCCAGCAGCCCCCCCAGGAGGCGAACAGGGCGCACCGAGCAGTACCTC. It specifies CASSPPRRRTGRTEQYL.

V is TRBV7-3 and J is TRBJ1-2; 10 positions match TRBD1. Trimming at V came to 5 bases and at J to 8 bases, leaving 8 bases not matched to a gene. CDR3 size: 14 residues. The germline gives CDR1 SGHTA, CDR2 FQGTGA. CDR3: CASSAGTGAQGYTF. The CDR3 DNA is TGTGCCAGCAGCGCCGGGACAGGGGCGCAAGGCTACACCTTC. The variable domain in full, with the rest retrieved from reference TRBV7-3 and TRBJ1-2, is GAGVSQTPSNKVTEKGKYVELRCDPISGHTALYWYRQSLGQGPEFLIYFQGTGAADDSGLPNDRFFAVRPEGSVSTLKIQRTERGDSAVYLCASSAGTGAQGYTFGSGTRLTVV.

Turning to this clonotype: It may be a read error: a sequence one base away is much more abundant. The gene calls are TRBV28 and TRBJ2-3; 7 bases map to TRBD1. Germline V gene sequence: CDR1 MDHEN, CDR2 SYDVKM. The CDR3 sequence is 11 residues long. The CDR3 DNA reads as TGTGCCAGCAGCGACAGGGATACGAAGTATTTT. As protein: CASSDRDTKYF.

The J gene is TRBJ1-2, the V gene TRBV11-1; 7 nucleotides line up with TRBD1. Trimming removed 5 bases from V and 7 bases from J; junction bases left unmatched: 16. Looked up from germline, CDR1 is SGHAT and CDR2 is FQDESV (reference sequence). This CDR3 comprises 16 residues. The CDR3 region has the DNA TGTGCCAGCAGCCCTCGACAGGGCCAGGCCGCGACTGGCTACACCTTC. It translates to CASSPRQGQAATGYTF. Looking up the rest from reference TRBV11-1 and TRBJ1-2 gives the full variable domain: EAEVAQSPRYKITEKSQAVAFWCDPISGHATLYWYRQILGQGPELLVQFQDESVVDDSQLPKDRFSAERLKGVDSTLKIQPAELGDSAMYLCASSPRQGQAATGYTFGSGTRLTVV.

The chain recombines TRBV6-2 or TRBV6-3 with TRBJ2-1; TRBD1 matches 12 bases. This CDR3 has 15 residues. Per the germline V gene, CDR1 is MNHEY and CDR2 is SVGEGT. The junction had 8 bases not matched to a gene; V was cut back by 6 bases and J by 8 bases. CDR3 loop: CASRVWDRGPDEQFF. The CDR3 region has the DNA TGTGCCAGCAGGGTCTGGGACAGGGGGCCCGATGAGCAGTTCTTC.

This clonotype has ten or more counts. The chain carries TRBV20-1 and TRBJ2-7, with 9 bases that match TRBD1. This CDR3 spans 12 amino acids. Germline CDR1 reads DFQATT; CDR2 reads SNEGSKA (reference sequence). The junction had 8 bases not matched to a gene; V was cut back by 5 bases and J by 9 bases. The CDR3 bases are TGCAGTGCTTTTTTAGACAGGGGGAGGCAGTACTTC. Residues: CSAFLDRGRQYF.

This chain joins TRBV4-3 and TRBJ1-2; possible D gene TRBD1, 6 bases. Germline CDR1 LGHNA, CDR2 YSLEER. The CDR3 is 16 residues long. V lost 1 base and J lost 8, with 20 bases in between. DNA for the CDR3: TGCGCCAGCAGCCAAGTTACGGAACAGGGAGTGGGGGGCTACACCTTC. The encoded protein is CASSQVTEQGVGGYTF.

The rearrangement uses TRBV9 and TRBJ1-1; no firm D call. V was pared by 0 bases and J by 0 bases, with 18 bases between. Per the germline V gene, CDR1 is SGDLS and CDR2 is YYNGEE. The CDR3 sequence is 18 residues long. CDR3 region: CASSVGARLSSMNTEAFF. DNA for the CDR3: TGTGCCAGCAGCGTAGGAGCCCGGCTTTCAAGCATGAACACTGAAGCTTTCTTT. The variable domain in full, completed from reference TRBV9 and TRBJ1-1, reads DSGVTQTPKHLITATGQRVTLRCSPRSGDLSVYWYQQSLDQGLQFLIQYYNGEERAKGNILERFSAQQFPDLHSELNLSSLELGDSALYFCASSVGARLSSMNTEAFFGQGTRLTVV.

This clonotype came up many times. The V and J genes are TRBV5-1 and TRBJ1-3; D is undetermined. V lost 1 base and J lost 0, with 5 bases in between. The CDR3 is 14 residues long. Germline V lookup: CDR1 SGHRS, CDR2 YFSETQ. The CDR3 here is CASSLPDSGNTIYF. CDR3 nucleotide sequence: TGCGCCAGCAGCTTGCCGGACTCTGGAAACACCATATATTTT.

The chain is built from TRBV10-2 and TRBJ1-2, with D hard to call. The germline CDR1 and CDR2 sequences are WSHSY and SAAADI. The CDR3 consists of 12 residues. V was clipped by 10 bases and J by 5 bases, with 14 bases between them. For the CDR3, the DNA is TGCGCCACCCGTCTAGGAGAGTATGGCTACACCTTC. It encodes CATRLGEYGYTF.

This clonotype was detected many times. The chain has TRBV19 and TRBJ1-3; a possible D gene is TRBD1 (6 bases). CDR3 length: 16 residues. The germline gives CDR1 LNHDA, CDR2 SQIVND (reference sequence). Trimming pared 5 bases from V and 0 bases from J, leaving 14 bases between. The CDR3 nucleotides are TGTGCCAGTAGTTCCCGACAGGTCCTCTCTGGAAACACCATATATTTT. This translates into CASSSRQVLSGNTIYF.

The rearrangement uses TRBV2 and TRBJ2-2, with a possible D match to TRBD1 (6 bases). In germline, CDR1 is SNHLY, CDR2 FYNNEI. The CDR3 is 14 residues long. Trimming took off 5 bases at V and 6 bases at J, with 13 bases between the two ends. CDR3 bases: TGTGCCAGCAGTAGCACAGGGTCCCCCGGGGAGCTGTTTTTT. This codes for CASSSTGSPGELFF.

This clonotype was seen at least ten times. The V gene is TRBV19, the J gene TRBJ2-3, with D tentatively TRBD1 (6 bases). V was trimmed by 5 bases and J by 8 bases, leaving 17 bases between them. Looked up from germline, CDR1 is LNHDA and CDR2 is SQIVND (reference sequence). The CDR3 extends over 14 amino acids. The CDR3 region has the DNA TGTGCCAGTAGTCTATGGAGTGGGACATCTACGCAGTATTTT. Translating it yields CASSLWSGTSTQYF.

This clonotype was seen more than once but under ten times. The rearrangement uses TRBV7-2 and TRBJ2-5; D ambiguous. V was pared by 1 base and J by 2 bases, with 8 bases between. The germline V gene has CDR1 SGHTA and CDR2 FQGNSA. This CDR3 region has 14 residues. CDR3 region: CASSLVGWQETQYF. As DNA, the CDR3 is TGTGCCAGCAGCTTAGTGGGGTGGCAAGAGACCCAGTACTTC. Full variable domain (remainder filled in from reference TRBV7-2 and TRBJ2-5): GAGVSQSPSNKVTEKGKDVELRCDPISGHTALYWYRQSLGQGLEFLIYFQGNSAPDKSGLPSDRFSAERTGGSVSTLTIQRTQQEDSAVYLCASSLVGWQETQYFGPGTRLLVL.

This clonotype was recorded at least ten times. V and J are TRBV10-2 and TRBJ1-4, with TRBD1 matching over 8 bases. The ends lost 8 bases at V and 6 bases at J; junction bases unmatched: 8. This CDR3 is built from 14 residues. The germline CDR1 and CDR2 sequences are WSHSY and SAAADI. The CDR3 region has the DNA TGCGCCAGCTTACTAACAGGGGGTGATGAAAAACTGTTTTTT. This codes for CASLLTGGDEKLFF.

The rearrangement links TRBV24-1 to TRBJ2-1; the D is unclear. The V gene lost 9 bases and the J gene lost 5 bases, with 10 bases spanning the gap. The CDR3 has 12 amino acids. Germline V lookup: CDR1 KGHDR, CDR2 SFDVKD. The CDR3 DNA follows: TGTGCCACCCGTAATCTAGACAATGAGCAGTTCTTC. Translated, it gives CATRNLDNEQFF.

The gene calls are TRBV5-1 and TRBJ1-1; no clear D gene. Germline CDR1 reads SGHRS; CDR2 reads YFSETQ. The CDR3 is 16 amino acids. The germline V and J ends were trimmed by 10 bases and 3 bases, with 25 bases remaining between them. CDR3 in DNA: TGCGCCGGCACCCCCCGGGTGTTGTCCTTCGACACTGAAGCTTTCTTT. Translation: CAGTPRVLSFDTEAFF.

The rearrangement joins TRBV5-1 to TRBJ2-1, with 12 bases that match TRBD2. With 4 bases clipped from V and 8 bases from J, the junction kept 13 bases outside the gene matches. Germline V gene lookup returns CDR1 SGHRS and CDR2 YFSETQ. The CDR3 totals 17 residues. The CDR3 coding sequence is TGCGCCAGCAGCCCCCTATCCGGGACTAGCGGGCCTGATGAGCAGTTCTTC. Its translation: CASSPLSGTSGPDEQFF.

Note on this clonotype: A read error may be the cause here, since a much bigger clone is one base away. The rearrangement links TRBV5-1 to TRBJ2-7; the match to TRBD1 covers 8 bases. V dropped 4 bases and J dropped 3; count of bases not matched to a gene: 12. Germline V CDR1 and CDR2: SGHRS, YFSETQ. The CDR3 loop spans 16 amino acids. The CDR3 nucleotides read TGCGCCAGCAGCGCACTGACAGGGGAGCCCAGCTACGAGCAGTACTTC. The encoded protein is CASSALTGEPSYEQYF.

The chain has TRBV2 and TRBJ2-5; perhaps TRBD1 as D (5 bases). CDR1 and CDR2 (germline): SNHLY, FYNNEI. The CDR3 has 13 amino acids. Trimming cost V 6 bases and J 2 bases, with 10 bases left between them. The CDR3 nucleotides read TGTGCCAGCAGGACAGCTCGGCAAGAGACCCAGTACTTC. Protein product: CASRTARQETQYF.

Concerning this clonotype itself: Given a much more abundant clone one base away, this may be a read error. The gene calls are TRBV9 and TRBJ1-3, with a possible D match to TRBD1 (5 bases). Germline V gene data show CDR1 as SGDLS and CDR2 as YYNGEE. There are 12 residues in the CDR3. CDR3 loop: CAGRDVGNTIYF. In nucleotides, the CDR3 is TGTGCCGGCAGGGATGTTGGAAACACCATATATTTT. The complete variable domain, with remaining parts taken from reference TRBV9 and TRBJ1-3, reads DSGVTQTPKHLITATGQRVTLRCSPRSGDLSVYWYQQSLDQGLQFLIQYYNGEERAKGNILERFSAQQFPDLHSELNLSSLELGDSALYFCAGRDVGNTIYFGEGSWLTVV.

The chain couples TRBV5-1 to TRBJ2-3; 8 nucleotides align to TRBD1. Germline CDR1 reads SGHRS; CDR2 reads YFSETQ. V lost 3 bases to trimming and J lost 6 bases; unmatched junction nucleotides: 12. The CDR3 is 16 residues long. The CDR3 bases are TGCGCCAGCAGCTCGACCCTAAGACAGGGGCTGGATACGCAGTATTTT. This gives the protein CASSSTLRQGLDTQYF.

The rearrangement uses TRBV18 and TRBJ2-5; D unclear. The V and J ends lost 2 bases and 6 bases respectively, with 13 bases between them. The CDR3 consists of 14 residues. In germline, CDR1 is KGHSH, CDR2 LQKENI. Here the CDR3 DNA reads TGTGCCAGCTCACCAGGGGTGGGGATACAGACCCAGTACTTC. The encoded protein is CASSPGVGIQTQYF.